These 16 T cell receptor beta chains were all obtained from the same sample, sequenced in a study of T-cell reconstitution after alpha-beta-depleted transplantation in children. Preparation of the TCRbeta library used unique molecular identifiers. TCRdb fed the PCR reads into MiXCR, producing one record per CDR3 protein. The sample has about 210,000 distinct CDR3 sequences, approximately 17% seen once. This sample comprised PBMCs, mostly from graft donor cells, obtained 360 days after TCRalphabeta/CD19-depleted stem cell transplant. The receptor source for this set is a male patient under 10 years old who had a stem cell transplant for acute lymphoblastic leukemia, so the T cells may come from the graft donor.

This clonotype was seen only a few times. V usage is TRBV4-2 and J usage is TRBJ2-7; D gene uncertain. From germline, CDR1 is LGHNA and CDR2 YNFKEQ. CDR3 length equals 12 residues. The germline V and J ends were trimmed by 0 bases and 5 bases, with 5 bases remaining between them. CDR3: CASSQETNEQYF. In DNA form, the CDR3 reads TGTGCCAGCAGCCAAGAGACAAACGAGCAGTACTTC.

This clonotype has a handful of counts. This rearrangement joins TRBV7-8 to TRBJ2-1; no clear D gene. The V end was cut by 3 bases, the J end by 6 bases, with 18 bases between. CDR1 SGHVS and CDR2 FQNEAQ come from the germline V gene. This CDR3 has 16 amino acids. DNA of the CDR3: TGTGCCAGCAGCTTGCCCGCCGGGCATAGCCTCAATGAGCAGTTCTTC. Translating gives CASSLPAGHSLNEQFF.

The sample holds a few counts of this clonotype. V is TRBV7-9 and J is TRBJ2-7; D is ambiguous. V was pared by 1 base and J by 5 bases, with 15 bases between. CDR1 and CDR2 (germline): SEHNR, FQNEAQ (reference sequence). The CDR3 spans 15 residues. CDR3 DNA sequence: TGTGCCAGCAGCTTAGGTCGGGCCTCGGCCAACGAGCAGTACTTC. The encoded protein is CASSLGRASANEQYF.

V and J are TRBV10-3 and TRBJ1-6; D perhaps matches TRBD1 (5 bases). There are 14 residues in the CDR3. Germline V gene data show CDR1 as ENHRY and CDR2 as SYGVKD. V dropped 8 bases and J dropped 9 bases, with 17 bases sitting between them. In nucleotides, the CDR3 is TGTGCCATCTCCCCAGAGGGGTTTGGTTCACCCCTCCACTTT. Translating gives CAISPEGFGSPLHF.

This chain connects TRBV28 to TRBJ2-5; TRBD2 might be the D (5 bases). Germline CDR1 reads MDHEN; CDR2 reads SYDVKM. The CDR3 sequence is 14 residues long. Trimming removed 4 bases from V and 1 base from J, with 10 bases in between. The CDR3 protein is CASSSRALQETQYF. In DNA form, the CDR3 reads TGTGCCAGCAGTTCGCGGGCCCTCCAAGAGACCCAGTACTTC.

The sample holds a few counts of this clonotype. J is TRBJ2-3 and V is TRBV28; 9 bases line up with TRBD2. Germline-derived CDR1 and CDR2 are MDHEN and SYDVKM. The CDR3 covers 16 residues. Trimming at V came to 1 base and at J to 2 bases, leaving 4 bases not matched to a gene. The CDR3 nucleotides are TGTGCCAGCAGTTTATTCGCGGGGGGGAACACAGATACGCAGTATTTT. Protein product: CASSLFAGGNTDTQYF.

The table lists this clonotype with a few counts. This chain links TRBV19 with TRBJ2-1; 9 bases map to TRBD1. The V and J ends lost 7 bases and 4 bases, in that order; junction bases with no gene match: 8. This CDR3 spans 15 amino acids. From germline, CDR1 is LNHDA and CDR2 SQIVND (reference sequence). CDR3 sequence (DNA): TGTGCCAGTACCTCACCGGGACAGGGATACAATGAGCAGTTCTTC. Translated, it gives CASTSPGQGYNEQFF.

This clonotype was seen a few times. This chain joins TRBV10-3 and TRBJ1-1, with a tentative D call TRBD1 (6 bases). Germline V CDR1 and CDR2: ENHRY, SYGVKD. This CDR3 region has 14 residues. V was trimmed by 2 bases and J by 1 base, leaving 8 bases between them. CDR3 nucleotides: TGTGCCATCAGTGAGGAAGGGGGGAACACTGAAGCTTTCTTT. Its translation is CAISEEGGNTEAFF.

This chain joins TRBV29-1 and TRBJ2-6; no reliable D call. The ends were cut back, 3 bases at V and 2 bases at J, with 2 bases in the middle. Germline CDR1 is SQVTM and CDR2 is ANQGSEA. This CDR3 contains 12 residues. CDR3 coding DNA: TGCAGCGTTGACCCTGGGGCCAACGTCCTGACTTTC. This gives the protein CSVDPGANVLTF.

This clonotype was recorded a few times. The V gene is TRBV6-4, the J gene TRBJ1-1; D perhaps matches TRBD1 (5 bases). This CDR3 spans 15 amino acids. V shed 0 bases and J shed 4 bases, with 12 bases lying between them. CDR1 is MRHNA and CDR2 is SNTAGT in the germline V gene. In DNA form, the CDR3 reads TGTGCCAGCAGTGACTCCTCCCAGGGTATCACTGAAGCTTTCTTT. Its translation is CASSDSSQGITEAFF.

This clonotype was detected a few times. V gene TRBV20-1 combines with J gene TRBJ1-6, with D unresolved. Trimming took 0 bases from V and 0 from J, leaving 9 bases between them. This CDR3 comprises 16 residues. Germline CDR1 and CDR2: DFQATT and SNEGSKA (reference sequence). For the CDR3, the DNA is TGCAGTGCTAGAGATTCGTCCAGCTCCTATAATTCACCCCTCCACTTT. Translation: CSARDSSSSYNSPLHF.

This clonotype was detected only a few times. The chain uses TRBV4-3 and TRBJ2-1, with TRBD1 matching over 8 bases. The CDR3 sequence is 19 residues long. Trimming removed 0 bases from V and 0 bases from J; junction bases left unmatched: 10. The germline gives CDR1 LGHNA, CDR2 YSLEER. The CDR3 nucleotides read TGCGCCAGCAGCCAAGATCGGCAGGGGGCCCCCCCCTCCTACAATGAGCAGTTCTTC. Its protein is CASSQDRQGAPPSYNEQFF.

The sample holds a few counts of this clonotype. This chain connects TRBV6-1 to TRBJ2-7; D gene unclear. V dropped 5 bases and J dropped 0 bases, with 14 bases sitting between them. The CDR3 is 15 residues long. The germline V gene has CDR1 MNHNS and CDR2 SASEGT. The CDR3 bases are TGTGCCAGCAGTCTTGTCCCGACCAGCTCCTACGAGCAGTACTTC. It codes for CASSLVPTSSYEQYF.

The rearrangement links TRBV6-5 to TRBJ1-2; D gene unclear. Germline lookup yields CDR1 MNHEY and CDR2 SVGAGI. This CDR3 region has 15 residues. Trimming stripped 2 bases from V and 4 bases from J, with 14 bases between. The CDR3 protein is CASSYGRLASYGYTF. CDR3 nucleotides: TGTGCCAGCAGTTACGGGCGGCTGGCCTCCTATGGCTACACCTTC.

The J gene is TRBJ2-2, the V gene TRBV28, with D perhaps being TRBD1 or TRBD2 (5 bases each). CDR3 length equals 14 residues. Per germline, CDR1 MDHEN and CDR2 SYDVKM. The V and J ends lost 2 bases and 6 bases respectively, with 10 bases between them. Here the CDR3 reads CASSLGDRPGELFF. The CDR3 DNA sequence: TGTGCCAGCAGTTTAGGGGACCGTCCCGGGGAGCTGTTTTTT.

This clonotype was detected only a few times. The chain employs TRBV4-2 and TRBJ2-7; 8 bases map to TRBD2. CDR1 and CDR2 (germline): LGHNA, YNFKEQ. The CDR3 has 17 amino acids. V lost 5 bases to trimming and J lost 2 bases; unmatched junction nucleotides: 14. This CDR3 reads CASSVGPIAGLAYEQYF. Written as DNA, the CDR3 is TGTGCCAGCAGCGTCGGACCGATAGCGGGGTTAGCCTACGAGCAGTACTTC.